This entry lists 18 T cell receptor beta chains sequenced from one sample in a study of T cell clusters in autoimmune cytopenias. Each sample's input was around 270 ng genomic DNA, 30,000 to 45,000 genome equivalents. TRB was amplified by touch-down multiplex PCR, primer pools A and B combined. TCRdb re-called the multiplex PCR reads; every CDR3 protein appears as one record, without DNA. Its listing shows around 6,800 distinct CDR3 sequences. The same sample was also studied in work on T cell repertoires in aging, cancer and after chemotherapy.

Sequenced sample: peripheral blood. The receptors come from a human donor in good health.

CDR3 sequence reads: CASSYSGGPGELFF. The chain uses TRBV6-2 or TRBV6-3 and TRBJ2-2; lacking DNA, the TRBD2 call made by TCRdb goes unchecked. Germline lookup yields CDR1 MNHEY and CDR2 SVGEGT. There are 14 residues in the CDR3.

The rearrangement links TRBV19 to TRBJ2-5; without DNA, the TCRdb call of TRBD1 cannot be checked. The CDR3 extends over 15 amino acids. The germline V gene has CDR1 LNHDA and CDR2 SQIVND (reference sequence). CDR3 protein: CASSIDRGSQETQYF.

The chain couples TRBV5-4 to TRBJ2-7; TCRdb designates TRBD1, a call that cannot be tested without DNA. The CDR3 has 15 residues. The germline V gene encodes CDR1 SGHNT and CDR2 YYREEE (reference sequence). The CDR3 reads CASSSPGTGAYEQYF.

This clonotype shows up as medium-sized (0.01 to 0.1%) by frequency. The chain has TRBV29-1 and TRBJ1-4; TCRdb picks TRBD1, but there is no DNA to check that call. Germline loops: CDR1 SQVTM, CDR2 ANQGSEA. The CDR3 length is 13 residues. The CDR3 sequence: CSVARGKGEKLFF.

V gene TRBV7-2 combines with J gene TRBJ2-7; TCRdb's D call of TRBD1 is untestable without DNA. The germline V gene has CDR1 SGHTA and CDR2 FQGNSA. This CDR3 contains 13 residues. CDR3 amino acids: CASSSRGRGEQYF.

The chain links TRBV6-1 to TRBJ2-7; absent DNA, TCRdb's TRBD1 call cannot be checked. The CDR3 extends over 16 amino acids. CDR1 MNHNS and CDR2 SASEGT come from the germline V gene. The CDR3 protein is CASSEALGGQIYEQYF.

This chain joins TRBV19 and TRBJ1-6; the TCRdb D gene call, TRBD1, has no DNA to confirm it. Germline assignment: CDR1 LNHDA and CDR2 SQIVND (reference sequence). There are 16 residues in the CDR3. CDR3 amino acids: CASSGGTSSYNSPLHF.

According to its frequency, this clonotype is medium-sized. The chain has TRBV19 and TRBJ1-2; TCRdb reports TRBD1, a call that lacks DNA to check it against. Per the germline V gene, CDR1 is LNHDA and CDR2 is SQIVND (reference sequence). This CDR3 is 12 amino acids long. CDR3 sequence: CASAPNQGRYTF.

Measured by frequency, this clonotype is medium-sized (0.01 to 0.1%). The chain uses TRBV19 and TRBJ1-1; as DNA is missing, the TRBD1 call by TCRdb cannot be tested. The CDR3 runs 17 residues. Per germline, CDR1 LNHDA and CDR2 SQIVND (reference sequence). This chain's CDR3 is CASSIVGTLSVNTEAFF.

This clonotype is called medium-sized based on its frequency. The chain carries TRBV12-3 or TRBV12-4 and TRBJ1-1. The CDR3 contains 14 residues. The CDR3 spells CASSLNSLNTEAFF.

Judged by frequency, this clonotype is medium-sized. This chain uses TRBV6-2 or TRBV6-3 with TRBJ1-1. Germline V gene sequence: CDR1 MNHEY, CDR2 SVGEGT. This CDR3 has 14 amino acids. CDR3 residues: CASTSRTANTEAFF.

V usage is TRBV19 and J usage is TRBJ1-4; the D call of TRBD1 rests on TCRdb alone, since no DNA is present to check it. In germline, CDR1 is LNHDA, CDR2 SQIVND (reference sequence). The CDR3 consists of 15 residues. The CDR3 is CASSPQDSTNEKLFF. Filled out from reference TRBV19 and TRBJ1-4, the complete variable domain reads DGGITQSPKYLFRKEGQNVTLSCEQNLNHDAMYWYRQDPGQGLRLIYYSQIVNDFQKGDIAEGYSVSREKKESFPLTVTSAQKNPTAFYLCASSPQDSTNEKLFFGSGTQLSVL.

Considering frequency, this clonotype is medium-sized (0.01 to 0.1%). The chain joins TRBV12-3 or TRBV12-4 to TRBJ1-2. The length of the CDR3 is 12 residues. CDR3 amino acids: CASSLGNYGYTF.

Its frequency marks this clonotype as medium-sized (0.01 to 0.1%). The genes are TRBV12-3 or TRBV12-4 and TRBJ2-5; lacking DNA, the TRBD1 call made by TCRdb goes unchecked. The CDR3 runs 15 residues. Here the CDR3 reads CASTRVRGTLETQYF.

This clonotype is labeled medium-sized based on frequency. V is TRBV6-5 and J is TRBJ2-5; absent DNA, TCRdb's TRBD1 call cannot be checked. The CDR3 runs to 16 residues. From germline, CDR1 is MNHEY and CDR2 SVGAGI. CDR3 residues: CASSYQGTGTGETQYF.

V and J are TRBV5-6 and TRBJ1-5; TCRdb's D gene call, TRBD1, goes unchecked for lack of DNA. The CDR3 consists of 17 residues. Germline CDR1 is SGHDT and CDR2 is YYEEEE. CDR3 in amino acids: CASRRWGGSYSNQPQHF.

This chain connects TRBV18 to TRBJ1-2; absent DNA, TCRdb's TRBD1 call cannot be checked. Germline V gene data show CDR1 as KGHSH and CDR2 as LQKENI. The CDR3 totals 17 residues. The CDR3 spells CASSSRTGGEKSYGYTF.

In terms of frequency, this clonotype is medium-sized. V gene TRBV6-2 or TRBV6-3 combines with J gene TRBJ2-2; TCRdb picks TRBD1, but there is no DNA to check that call. Germline lookup yields CDR1 MNHEY and CDR2 SVGEGT. The CDR3 is made up of 13 amino acids. The CDR3 loop reads CASTPGGTGELFF.